The T cell receptor (beta chain) under discussion was sequenced for a study of cytomegalovirus exposure and HLA in healthy donors. The primer mix had 60 Vbeta and 13 Jbeta primers. Sequenced by immunoSEQ multiplex PCR; TCRdb stores in-frame clones only, minus some. The sample yields 130,000 to 150,000 clones, 80% seen once. Germline CDR1 is SGHDT and CDR2 is YYEEEE. V was clipped by 1 base and J by 8 bases; unmatched bases: 9. The CDR3 contains 15 residues. Sample: PBMCs. V gene TRBV5-6 combines with J gene TRBJ1-2, with TRBD1 matching 9 bases. The source is a woman under 40 in good health and CMV-seronegative. The CDR3 DNA reads as TGTGCCAGCAGCTTGCTTTGGACAGGGGAGTTCGGCTACACCTTC. It encodes CASSLLWTGEFGYTF.